Each of the 17 T cell receptor beta chains below was sequenced from the same sample in a study of control samples from healthy donors and cancer patients. Measured with immunoSEQ multiplex PCR; TCRdb has only the in-frame clones, and not every one. The repertoire holds about 98,000 clones, with around 90% as singletons. Sequencing used blood. The receptors were sampled from a woman aged 18-30 years in good health.

This chain joins TRBV24-1 and TRBJ2-5; D unresolved. Germline V gene sequence: CDR1 KGHDR, CDR2 SFDVKD. Trimming removed 9 bases from V and 4 bases from J, with 11 bases in between. The CDR3 spans 12 residues. CDR3 in amino acids: CATSAAAETQYF. The CDR3 bases are TGTGCCACCTCGGCTGCTGCAGAGACCCAGTACTTC.

V usage is TRBV6-2 or TRBV6-3 and J usage is TRBJ2-7; TRBD2 matches at 11 bases. The germline V gene encodes CDR1 MNHEY and CDR2 SVGEGT. CDR3 length: 16 amino acids. V was clipped by 4 bases and J by 2 bases; unmatched bases: 7. For the CDR3, the DNA is TGTGCCAGCAGTTGGCGGACTAGCGGGCAAACCTACGAGCAGTACTTC. It is translated as CASSWRTSGQTYEQYF.

The chain employs TRBV29-1 and TRBJ2-7; D ambiguous. CDR1 is SQVTM, CDR2 ANQGSEA, per germline. Trimming shortened V by 7 bases and J by 2 bases, and 12 bases separated the two germline ends. This CDR3 has 12 amino acids. CDR3 bases: TGCAGCGCAAATTTCTCACCCTACGAGCAGTACTTC. This gives the protein CSANFSPYEQYF.

In this sample, this clone turned up a few times. The rearrangement links TRBV27 to TRBJ2-2; no definite D call. Germline CDR1 MNHEY, CDR2 SMNVEV (reference sequence). The CDR3 sequence is 13 residues long. The ends were cut back, 6 bases at V and 6 bases at J, with 11 bases in the middle. The CDR3 sequence is CASRGSGAGELFF. CDR3 sequence (DNA): TGTGCCAGCAGGGGTAGTGGCGCCGGGGAGCTGTTTTTT.

The rearrangement links TRBV10-1 to TRBJ2-1; D is unclear. There are 15 residues in the CDR3. Trimming removed 0 bases at V and 2 bases at J, with 8 bases between. The germline gives CDR1 WNHNN, CDR2 SYGVQD (reference sequence). In DNA form, the CDR3 reads TGCGCCAGCAGTGAGTCGAGGATAGCCTACAATGAGCAGTTCTTC. Its protein product is CASSESRIAYNEQFF.

The chain joins TRBV5-1 to TRBJ2-5; 8 bases are a match to TRBD2. The CDR3 is 16 amino acids. Unmatched junction bases numbered 15, after V lost 4 bases and J lost 7 bases. Germline V lookup: CDR1 SGHRS, CDR2 YFSETQ. CDR3 sequence (DNA): TGCGCCAGCAGCCCGGGGCCGGGACTAGAAGTTGGGACCCAGTACTTC. Amino acid sequence: CASSPGPGLEVGTQYF.

V usage is TRBV3-1 (or the pseudogene TRBV3-2) and J usage is TRBJ2-5; D may be TRBD2 (5 bases). Germline V gene lookup returns CDR1 LGHDT and CDR2 YNNKEL (reference sequence). The CDR3 contains 14 residues. V was clipped by 0 bases and J by 5 bases, with 10 bases between them. The CDR3, as DNA: TGTGCCAGCAGCCAAGATCCTAGCTTGGAGACCCAGTACTTC. Residues: CASSQDPSLETQYF.

This rearrangement joins TRBV28 to TRBJ2-7; perhaps TRBD1 as D (6 bases). The germline gives CDR1 MDHEN, CDR2 SYDVKM. V dropped 5 bases and J dropped 2 bases, with 13 bases sitting between them. CDR3 length: 14 amino acids. The CDR3 sequence: CASSLQGSAYEQYF. The CDR3 nucleotides read TGTGCCAGCAGTCTACAGGGTTCGGCCTACGAGCAGTACTTC.

This clone is a singleton in its sample. The rearrangement joins TRBV9 to TRBJ1-4, with D unclear. The V end lost 4 bases, the J end lost 8 bases, and 18 bases lay between the germline ends. Per germline, CDR1 SGDLS and CDR2 YYNGEE. The CDR3 loop spans 15 amino acids. The CDR3 DNA reads TGTGCCAGCAGCCCCCGGTCCGACGGTGGGGAAAAACTGTTTTTT. Translation gives CASSPRSDGGEKLFF.

The V gene is TRBV15, the J gene TRBJ2-2; the D gene is possibly TRBD2 (5 bases). The CDR3 is made up of 15 amino acids. Trimming removed 1 base at V and 3 bases at J, with 9 bases between. CDR1 is LNHNV and CDR2 is YYDKDF in the germline V gene (reference sequence). CDR3 protein: CATSRGRADTGELFF. The CDR3 bases are TGTGCCACCAGCAGAGGGCGGGCAGACACCGGGGAGCTGTTTTTT.

The V and J genes are TRBV6-5 and TRBJ1-2; 10 bases are a match to TRBD1. The CDR3 is 14 amino acids. The V and J ends lost 9 bases and 1 base, in that order; junction bases with no gene match: 5. Germline CDR1 reads MNHEY; CDR2 reads SVGAGI. The CDR3 region has the DNA TGTGCCAGTAAGAGGACAGGGGGTAACTATGGCTACACCTTC. Its protein is CASKRTGGNYGYTF.

The chain is built from TRBV9 and TRBJ2-5; 11 bases fit TRBD2. Germline V gene data show CDR1 as SGDLS and CDR2 as YYNGEE. CDR3 length: 15 amino acids. The ends lost 4 bases at V and 1 base at J; junction bases unmatched: 3. The CDR3 reads CASSPGLAGQETQYF. CDR3 in DNA: TGTGCCAGCAGCCCTGGACTAGCGGGCCAAGAGACCCAGTACTTC.

The chain links TRBV21-1 to TRBJ1-2. TRBV21-1 is assigned pseudogene status. CDR3 length equals 15 residues. The CDR3, as DNA: TGTGCCAGCAGCAAAACGAGGCAGGAAGGCTATGGCTACACCTTC. Protein sequence: CASSKTRQEGYGYTF.

The chain carries TRBV9 and TRBJ1-2; no clear D. Deletions cut 2 bases from V and 5 bases from J, with 10 bases between. Per germline, CDR1 SGDLS and CDR2 YYNGEE. The CDR3 consists of 13 residues. Written as DNA, the CDR3 is TGTGCCAGCAGCGTTGACTCTGCTTATGGCTACACCTTC. Its protein is CASSVDSAYGYTF.

The chain has TRBV12-3 or TRBV12-4 and TRBJ1-2; 8 bases line up with TRBD1. Trimming at V came to 10 bases and at J to 4 bases, leaving 8 bases not matched to a gene. CDR3 length: 13 residues. CDR3: CAISLDRGYGYTF. In DNA form, the CDR3 reads TGTGCCATTTCTCTAGACAGGGGCTATGGCTACACCTTC.

The chain combines TRBV11-2 with TRBJ1-1; D may be TRBD1 (6 bases). Germline CDR1 is SGHAT and CDR2 is FQNNGV. The CDR3 covers 14 residues. Trimming left V 4 bases short and J 6 bases short, with 15 bases between. The CDR3, as DNA: TGTGCCAGCAGCTCCGAAAACAGGGTCTCTGAAGCTTTCTTT. This translates into CASSSENRVSEAFF.

V gene TRBV7-6 combines with J gene TRBJ2-3; maybe TRBD2 (6 bases). CDR3 size: 17 residues. Germline CDR1 is SGHVS and CDR2 is FNYEAQ. Trimming removed 0 bases at V and 5 bases at J, with 18 bases between. The CDR3 here is CASSLAGGRGTLDTQYF. The DNA for the CDR3 is TGTGCCAGCAGCTTAGCCGGCGGCCGCGGGACCTTAGATACGCAGTATTTT.